This T cell receptor (beta chain) is from a study of post-analysis software for immune sequencing data. Study-wide results and limits: Those with multiple sclerosis, the patient group, showed significantly lower normalized Chao1 diversity than controls. Among four or five TRBV segments more frequent in patients than controls were TRBV5-6, TRBV5-1 and TRBV20-1.

Looked up from germline, CDR1 is SGHRS and CDR2 is YFSETQ. With 0 bases removed from V and 11 bases from J, the gap between germline ends came to 15 bases. This CDR3 comprises 15 residues. A remark on this clonotype: Its antigen is not identified.

Every TCR beta cDNA library bore unique molecular identifiers. One entry per CDR3 protein, called by TCRdb with MiXCR from the PCR reads. The repertoire holds some 690,000 distinct CDR3 sequences, with more than 50% as singletons. Sample: blood. This clonotype was obtained from a girl aged 2 to 9 with multiple sclerosis. The chain is built from TRBV5-1 and TRBJ2-6; maybe TRBD2 (5 bases). CDR3: CASSLAILDYDVLTF. The CDR3 nucleotides read TGCGCCAGCAGCTTGGCCATCTTAGACTACGACGTCCTGACTTTC. Using reference TRBV5-1 and TRBJ2-6 for the parts outside the CDR3, the full variable domain is KAGVTQTPRYLIKTRGQQVTLSCSPISGHRSVSWYQQTPGQGLQFLFEYFSETQRNKGNFPGRFSGRQFSNSRSEMNVSTLELGDSALYLCASSLAILDYDVLTFGAGSRLTVL.